The 28 T cell receptor beta chains below were found in one sample sequenced in a study of T cell changes during pregnancy in multiple sclerosis. Clones were sequenced by immunoSEQ multiplex PCR, and TCRdb holds only the in-frame ones, with some missing. The repertoire holds some 44,000 clones, with about 85% as singletons. The specimen was CD4+ T cells from peripheral blood mononuclear cells, collected in the second trimester of pregnancy. These receptors originate from a female donor with multiple sclerosis, enrolled in a pregnancy study.

The chain couples TRBV11-3 to TRBJ2-5; D is perhaps TRBD2 (5 bases). V was clipped by 3 bases and J by 4 bases, with 6 bases between them. Germline loops: CDR1 SGHNT, CDR2 YENEEA. CDR3 length equals 12 residues. The CDR3 nucleotides are TGTGCCAGCAGCTTCGGAGGAGAGACCCAGTACTTC. Translated: CASSFGGETQYF.

This clone was seen once. The rearrangement links TRBV11-2 to TRBJ2-5, with D possibly matching TRBD1 (5 bases). V dropped 0 bases and J dropped 8 bases, with 13 bases sitting between them. This CDR3 spans 14 amino acids. Germline-derived CDR1 and CDR2 are SGHAT and FQNNGV. This chain's CDR3 is CASSLDLTGGTQYF. DNA for the CDR3: TGTGCCAGCAGCTTAGATCTAACAGGTGGAACCCAGTACTTC.

The V and J genes are TRBV28 and TRBJ1-5; weak D call: TRBD1 (6 bases). The CDR3 spans 18 residues. Trimming took off 2 bases at V and 0 bases at J, with 17 bases between the two ends. Germline V CDR1 and CDR2: MDHEN, SYDVKM. The DNA of the CDR3 is TGTGCCAGCAGTTTAGGTTCAGGGGCGAGAGATAGCAATCAGCCCCAGCATTTT. Protein product: CASSLGSGARDSNQPQHF.

This chain links TRBV2 with TRBJ2-5; perhaps TRBD2 as D (5 bases). Looked up from germline, CDR1 is SNHLY and CDR2 is FYNNEI. This CDR3 is built from 13 residues. V was shortened by 9 bases and J by 1 base, with 12 bases between the two germline ends. The DNA for the CDR3 is TGTGCCAGGAGAGAGGGTCCCCAAGAGACCCAGTACTTC. Translation: CARREGPQETQYF.

The V and J genes are TRBV11-3 and TRBJ2-1; TRBD2 agrees at 12 bases. This CDR3 is built from 16 residues. CDR1 and CDR2 (germline): SGHNT, YENEEA. The V segment lost 1 base and the J segment 3 bases; nucleotides outside the gene matches: 1. The chain's CDR3 is CASSLASGRDYNEQFF. The CDR3 region has the DNA TGTGCCAGCAGCTTAGCTAGCGGGAGGGACTACAATGAGCAGTTCTTC.

This clone has just one count. This chain connects TRBV4-2 to TRBJ2-5; D is possibly TRBD2 (5 bases). The V gene lost 1 base and the J gene lost 4 bases, with 10 bases spanning the gap. Germline V lookup: CDR1 LGHNA, CDR2 YNFKEQ. This CDR3 has 14 residues. CDR3 DNA: TGTGCCAGCAGCCAAGGGACGGGGTTAGAGACCCAGTACTTC. It encodes CASSQGTGLETQYF.

The chain employs TRBV5-1 and TRBJ1-4; 9 nucleotides match TRBD1. V shed 5 bases, J shed 9 bases, and the junction held 2 bases outside the gene matches. The CDR3 contains 12 residues. The germline CDR1 and CDR2 sequences are SGHRS and YFSETQ. The CDR3 spells CASRGQGQKLFF. The CDR3 DNA sequence: TGCGCCAGCAGGGGACAGGGACAAAAACTGTTTTTT.

The chain uses TRBV5-1 and TRBJ1-6, with D maybe TRBD1 (5 bases). From germline, CDR1 is SGHRS and CDR2 YFSETQ. Trimming took off 4 bases at V and 3 bases at J, with 8 bases between the two ends. The CDR3 loop spans 14 amino acids. CDR3 in amino acids: CASSPGLYNSPLHF. For the CDR3, the DNA is TGCGCCAGCAGCCCGGGACTCTATAATTCACCCCTCCACTTT.

The chain links TRBV27 to TRBJ2-2; 10 bases match TRBD1. The CDR3 length is 16 residues. V shed 7 bases and J 3 bases; nucleotides not matched to a gene: 8. CDR1 and CDR2 from the germline V gene are MNHEY and SMNVEV (reference sequence). CDR3 DNA sequence: TGTGCCAGCACCCCCGGGGACAGGGGATACACCGGGGAGCTGTTTTTT. Its protein is CASTPGDRGYTGELFF.

This clone has more than one count but fewer than ten. The chain recombines TRBV4-2 with TRBJ2-6; D remains ambiguous. The V end was cut by 0 bases, the J end by 0 bases, with 15 bases between. CDR3 length equals 19 residues. The V gene's germline CDR1 is LGHNA and CDR2 YNFKEQ. CDR3 amino acids: CASSQDPDLTYSGANVLTF. The DNA for the CDR3 is TGTGCCAGCAGCCAAGATCCAGACTTAACCTACTCTGGGGCCAACGTCCTGACTTTC.

The V gene is TRBV28, the J gene TRBJ2-7, with 10 bases identical to TRBD1. V shed 6 bases, J shed 7 bases, and the junction held 12 bases outside the gene matches. CDR1 is MDHEN and CDR2 is SYDVKM in the germline V gene. CDR3 size: 15 residues. DNA of the CDR3: TGTGCCAGCAGCCTGGCGGGACAGGGGTCGGGGGAGCAGTACTTC. Its protein product is CASSLAGQGSGEQYF. Drawing the rest from reference TRBV28 and TRBJ2-7, the complete variable domain is DVKVTQSSRYLVKRTGEKVFLECVQDMDHENMFWYRQDPGLGLRLIYFSYDVKMKEKGDIPEGYSVSREKKERFSLILESASTNQTSMYLCASSLAGQGSGEQYFGPGTRLTVT.

This rearrangement joins TRBV9 to TRBJ2-7; 10 bases are shared with TRBD2. Germline lookup yields CDR1 SGDLS and CDR2 YYNGEE. With V trimmed by 3 bases and J by 3 bases, 6 bases remained unmatched. The CDR3 consists of 15 residues. CDR3 DNA sequence: TGTGCCAGCAGCGCTACTAGCGGGAATTACTACGAGCAGTACTTC. It yields the protein CASSATSGNYYEQYF. Using reference TRBV9 and TRBJ2-7 for the parts outside the CDR3, the full variable domain is DSGVTQTPKHLITATGQRVTLRCSPRSGDLSVYWYQQSLDQGLQFLIQYYNGEERAKGNILERFSAQQFPDLHSELNLSSLELGDSALYFCASSATSGNYYEQYFGPGTRLTVT.

This clone was seen more than once but under ten times. The chain combines TRBV5-6 with TRBJ1-4; 7 bases align to TRBD1. Per germline, CDR1 SGHDT and CDR2 YYEEEE. V trimming: 3 bases; J trimming: 6 bases; junction bases outside the gene matches: 5. The CDR3 has 14 residues. CDR3 sequence reads: CASSWGQTDEKLFF. In DNA, the CDR3 is TGTGCCAGCAGCTGGGGACAGACGGATGAAAAACTGTTTTTT. Complete variable domain (other parts from reference TRBV5-6 and TRBJ1-4): DAGVTQSPTHLIKTRGQQVTLRCSPKSGHDTVSWYQQALGQGPQFIFQYYEEEERQRGNFPDRFSGHQFPNYSSELNVNALLLGDSALYLCASSWGQTDEKLFFGSGTQLSVL.

The chain is built from TRBV6-4 and TRBJ1-1; 9 bases agree with TRBD1. This CDR3 comprises 14 residues. Germline V gene lookup returns CDR1 MRHNA and CDR2 SNTAGT. V lost 10 bases, J lost 1 base, and 7 bases stayed unmatched. The CDR3 nucleotides are TGTGCCACCCGGGACAGGGAGAGGAACACTGAAGCTTTCTTT. It codes for CATRDRERNTEAFF.

This rearrangement joins TRBV6-6 to TRBJ1-5, with D hard to call. Trimming took 6 bases from V and 2 from J, leaving 14 bases between them. The CDR3 runs 15 residues. Per the germline V gene, CDR1 is MNHNY and CDR2 is SVGAGI (reference sequence). The CDR3 here is CASRYPGLGNQPQHF. DNA of the CDR3: TGTGCCAGCAGGTATCCGGGTCTCGGCAATCAGCCCCAGCATTTT.

This chain uses TRBV7-3 with TRBJ2-1, with unresolved D. Trimming took 3 bases from V and 0 from J, leaving 15 bases between them. The CDR3 loop spans 17 amino acids. CDR1 is SGHTA, CDR2 FQGTGA, per germline. In nucleotides, the CDR3 is TGTGCCAGCAGCTTTAAATCAGGCCGTGGCTCCTACAATGAGCAGTTCTTC. This translates into CASSFKSGRGSYNEQFF. Based on the CDR3 plus reference TRBV7-3 and TRBJ2-1, the full variable domain is GAGVSQTPSNKVTEKGKYVELRCDPISGHTALYWYRQSLGQGPEFLIYFQGTGAADDSGLPNDRFFAVRPEGSVSTLKIQRTERGDSAVYLCASSFKSGRGSYNEQFFGPGTRLTVL.

This rearrangement joins TRBV6-6 to TRBJ2-1; possible D gene TRBD2, 6 bases. Trimming stripped 7 bases from V and 9 bases from J, with 19 bases between. The germline V gene encodes CDR1 MNHNY and CDR2 SVGAGI (reference sequence). CDR3 size: 14 residues. The CDR3 DNA follows: TGTGCCAGCACGATACAGGAGGGGCTGGGTGAGCAGTTCTTC. This gives the protein CASTIQEGLGEQFF.

The chain employs TRBV19 and TRBJ2-7, with 9 bases that match TRBD2. Per the germline V gene, CDR1 is LNHDA and CDR2 is SQIVND (reference sequence). The junction had 13 bases not matched to a gene; V was cut back by 7 bases and J by 6 bases. CDR3 length equals 15 residues. The CDR3 loop reads CASTKGGSGSPEQYF. The CDR3 DNA is TGTGCCAGTACCAAAGGGGGTAGCGGGAGCCCCGAGCAGTACTTC.

This chain links TRBV5-1 with TRBJ2-1; the D gene is possibly TRBD2 (5 bases). Germline assignment: CDR1 SGHRS and CDR2 YFSETQ. The CDR3 loop spans 15 amino acids. V was cut by 0 bases and J by 4 bases, with 11 bases left in between. This CDR3 reads CASSLDRRAYNEQFF. In DNA form, the CDR3 reads TGCGCCAGCAGCTTGGACCGGCGGGCATACAATGAGCAGTTCTTC. The whole variable domain, remainder taken from reference TRBV5-1 and TRBJ2-1, is KAGVTQTPRYLIKTRGQQVTLSCSPISGHRSVSWYQQTPGQGLQFLFEYFSETQRNKGNFPGRFSGRQFSNSRSEMNVSTLELGDSALYLCASSLDRRAYNEQFFGPGTRLTVL.

CDR3: CASSHGGVKGEKLFF. CDR3 sequence (DNA): TGTGCCAGCAGCCATGGGGGGGTTAAGGGGGAAAAACTGTTTTTT. The chain combines TRBV27 with TRBJ1-4; tentatively, D is TRBD1 (5 bases). The CDR3 runs to 15 residues. Trimming removed 6 bases from V and 8 bases from J, with 19 bases in between. Germline assignment: CDR1 MNHEY and CDR2 SMNVEV (reference sequence).

This clone came up once. The chain recombines TRBV6-1 with TRBJ1-5; possibly TRBD1 for D (6 bases). This CDR3 contains 15 residues. The ends were cut back, 4 bases at V and 6 bases at J, with 16 bases in the middle. Germline V gene sequence: CDR1 MNHNS, CDR2 SASEGT. The CDR3: CASSVFHRASQPQHF. DNA for the CDR3: TGTGCCAGCAGTGTATTCCACAGGGCAAGTCAGCCCCAGCATTTT.

V usage is TRBV10-3 and J usage is TRBJ2-1, with D possibly being TRBD1 (7 bases). Germline CDR1 ENHRY, CDR2 SYGVKD. Trimming removed 3 bases at V and 3 bases at J, with 12 bases between. The CDR3 loop spans 15 amino acids. CDR3 sequence reads: CAISESGGIYNEQFF. The CDR3 bases are TGTGCCATCAGTGAATCAGGGGGGATCTACAATGAGCAGTTCTTC.

The V gene is TRBV28, the J gene TRBJ2-7; no reliable D call. CDR1 and CDR2 from the germline V gene are MDHEN and SYDVKM. With 4 bases removed from V and 3 bases from J, the gap between germline ends came to 10 bases. The CDR3 sequence is 13 residues long. CDR3: CASSSPASYEQYF. In DNA form, the CDR3 reads TGTGCCAGCAGTTCCCCGGCTAGCTACGAGCAGTACTTC.

The chain recombines TRBV1 with TRBJ1-1. TRBV1 is a pseudogene. This CDR3 has 18 residues. CDR3 in DNA: TGCACCAGCAGCCAAGAGTTCGGGGGTGGTTGGGGATGCACTGAAGCTTTCTTT. This gives the protein CTSSQEFGGGWGCTEAFF.

The chain couples TRBV6-5 to TRBJ2-1, with D perhaps TRBD1 (5 bases). Trimming removed 6 bases from V and 3 bases from J, with 15 bases in between. The CDR3 runs to 15 residues. The germline V gene has CDR1 MNHEY and CDR2 SVGAGI. The CDR3 DNA sequence: TGTGCCAGCAGAGACAGAGGAACAAGCTACAATGAGCAGTTCTTC. It specifies CASRDRGTSYNEQFF.

V and J are TRBV9 and TRBJ2-1, with TRBD2 identical over 9 bases. J gave up 6 bases and V 0 bases, and 10 bases lay outside the gene matches. CDR1 is SGDLS, CDR2 YYNGEE, per germline. CDR3 length equals 17 residues. The DNA for the CDR3 is TGTGCCAGCAGCGTAGCGATAAGCGGGAGGCTAAGCAATGAGCAGTTCTTC. Translated, it gives CASSVAISGRLSNEQFF.

The rearrangement joins TRBV2 to TRBJ2-5; 12 nucleotides match TRBD1. Germline CDR1 is SNHLY and CDR2 is FYNNEI. The trim removed 3 bases at V and 5 bases at J, leaving 10 bases unmatched. The CDR3 has 17 residues. The CDR3 loop is CASSDGLGQGAKETQYF. The CDR3 bases are TGTGCCAGCAGTGATGGATTGGGACAGGGGGCAAAGGAGACCCAGTACTTC.

This chain uses TRBV7-2 with TRBJ2-5, with 11 bases that match TRBD2. The germline gives CDR1 SGHTA, CDR2 FQGNSA. The CDR3 has 17 amino acids. With V trimmed by 4 bases and J by 5 bases, 12 bases remained unmatched. The CDR3 here is CASSWFSGRGVLETQYF. As DNA, the CDR3 is TGTGCCAGCAGCTGGTTTAGCGGGAGGGGGGTCTTGGAGACCCAGTACTTC.